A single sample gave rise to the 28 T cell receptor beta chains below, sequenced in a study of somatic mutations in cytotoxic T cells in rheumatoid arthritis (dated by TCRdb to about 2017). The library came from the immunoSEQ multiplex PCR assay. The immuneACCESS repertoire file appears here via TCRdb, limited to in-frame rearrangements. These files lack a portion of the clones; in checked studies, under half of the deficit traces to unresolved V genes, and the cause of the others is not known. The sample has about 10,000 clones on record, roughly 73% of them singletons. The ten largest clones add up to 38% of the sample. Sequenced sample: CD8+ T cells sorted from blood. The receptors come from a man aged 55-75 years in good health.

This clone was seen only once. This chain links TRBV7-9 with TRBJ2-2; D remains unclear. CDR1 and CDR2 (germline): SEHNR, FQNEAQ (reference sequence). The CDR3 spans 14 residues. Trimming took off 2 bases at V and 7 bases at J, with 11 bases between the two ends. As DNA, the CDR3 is TGTGCCAGCAGCTTACAGGAGAAGGACGGGGAGCTGTTTTTT. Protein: CASSLQEKDGELFF.

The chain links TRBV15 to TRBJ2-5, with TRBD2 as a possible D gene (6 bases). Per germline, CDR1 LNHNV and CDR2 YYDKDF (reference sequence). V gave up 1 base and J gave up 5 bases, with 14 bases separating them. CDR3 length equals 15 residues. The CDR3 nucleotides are TGTGCCACCAGCAGAGCGGGGACTTCAGGGGAGACCCAGTACTTC. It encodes CATSRAGTSGETQYF.

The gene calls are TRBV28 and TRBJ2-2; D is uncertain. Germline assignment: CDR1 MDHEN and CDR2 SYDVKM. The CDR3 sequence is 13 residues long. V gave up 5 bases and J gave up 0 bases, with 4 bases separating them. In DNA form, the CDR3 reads TGTGCCAGCAGTAAAACGAACACCGGGGAGCTGTTTTTT. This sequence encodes CASSKTNTGELFF.

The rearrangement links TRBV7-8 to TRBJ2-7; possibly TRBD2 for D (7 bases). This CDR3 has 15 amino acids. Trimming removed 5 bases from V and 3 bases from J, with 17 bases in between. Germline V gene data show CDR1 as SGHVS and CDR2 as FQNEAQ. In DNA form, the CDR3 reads TGTGCCAGCAGCCTAGGGGGGGGCAACTACTACGAGCAGTACTTC. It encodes CASSLGGGNYYEQYF.

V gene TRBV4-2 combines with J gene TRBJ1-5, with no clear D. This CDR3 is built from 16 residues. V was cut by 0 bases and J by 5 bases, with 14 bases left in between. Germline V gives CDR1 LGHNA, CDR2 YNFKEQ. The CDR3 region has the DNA TGTGCCAGCAGCCAAGAAGGAAACACCGCCTATCAGCCCCAGCATTTT. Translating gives CASSQEGNTAYQPQHF.

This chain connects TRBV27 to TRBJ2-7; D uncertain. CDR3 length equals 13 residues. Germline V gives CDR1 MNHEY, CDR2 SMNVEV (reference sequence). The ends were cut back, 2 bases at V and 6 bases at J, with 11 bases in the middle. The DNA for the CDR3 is TGTGCCAGCAGTTTACGCCCGGTGATCGAGCAGTACTTC. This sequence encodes CASSLRPVIEQYF.

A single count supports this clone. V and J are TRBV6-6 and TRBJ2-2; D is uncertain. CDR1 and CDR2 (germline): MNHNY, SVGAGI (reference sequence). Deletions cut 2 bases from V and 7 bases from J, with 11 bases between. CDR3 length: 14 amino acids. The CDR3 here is CASSYRWERGELFF. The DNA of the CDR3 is TGTGCCAGCAGTTACCGATGGGAACGCGGGGAGCTGTTTTTT.

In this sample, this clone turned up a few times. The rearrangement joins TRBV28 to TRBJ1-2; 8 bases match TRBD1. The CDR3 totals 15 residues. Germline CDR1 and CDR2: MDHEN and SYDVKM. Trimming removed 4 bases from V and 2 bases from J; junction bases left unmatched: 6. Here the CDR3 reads CASSSPRQGNYGYTF. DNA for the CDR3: TGTGCCAGCAGTTCCCCTCGACAGGGGAACTATGGCTACACCTTC.

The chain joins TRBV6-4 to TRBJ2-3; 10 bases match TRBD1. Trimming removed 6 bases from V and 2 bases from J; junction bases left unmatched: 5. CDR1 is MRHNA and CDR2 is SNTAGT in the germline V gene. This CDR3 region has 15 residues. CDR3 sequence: CASSPTGGNTDTQYF. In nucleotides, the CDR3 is TGTGCCAGCAGCCCGACAGGGGGCAACACAGATACGCAGTATTTT.

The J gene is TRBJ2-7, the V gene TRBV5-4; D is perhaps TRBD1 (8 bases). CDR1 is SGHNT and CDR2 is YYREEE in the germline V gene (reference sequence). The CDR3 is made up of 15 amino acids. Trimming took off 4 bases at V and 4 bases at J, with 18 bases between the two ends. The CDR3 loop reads CASSIREDRAYEQYF. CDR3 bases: TGTGCCAGCAGCATCCGGGAGGACAGGGCGTACGAGCAGTACTTC.

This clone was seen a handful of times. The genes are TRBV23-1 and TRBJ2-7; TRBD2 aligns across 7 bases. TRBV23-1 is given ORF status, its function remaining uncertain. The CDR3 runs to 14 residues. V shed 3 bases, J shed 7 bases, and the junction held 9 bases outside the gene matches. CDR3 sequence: CASSHYGPGGEQYF. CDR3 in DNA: TGCGCCAGCAGTCATTACGGACCGGGAGGAGAGCAGTACTTC.

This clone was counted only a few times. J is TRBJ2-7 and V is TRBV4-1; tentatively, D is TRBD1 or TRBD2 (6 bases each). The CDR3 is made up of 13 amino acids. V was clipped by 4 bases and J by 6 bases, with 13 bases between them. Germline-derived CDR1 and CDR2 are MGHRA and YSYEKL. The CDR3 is CASSPGEDREQYF. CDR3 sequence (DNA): TGCGCCAGCAGCCCAGGGGAGGACCGCGAGCAGTACTTC.

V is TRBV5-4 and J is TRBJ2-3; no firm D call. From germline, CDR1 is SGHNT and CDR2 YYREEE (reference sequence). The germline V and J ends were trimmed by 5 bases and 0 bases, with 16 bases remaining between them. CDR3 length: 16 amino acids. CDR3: CASREEVRLSTDTQYF. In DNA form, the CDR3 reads TGTGCCAGCAGAGAAGAAGTTAGACTGAGCACAGATACGCAGTATTTT.

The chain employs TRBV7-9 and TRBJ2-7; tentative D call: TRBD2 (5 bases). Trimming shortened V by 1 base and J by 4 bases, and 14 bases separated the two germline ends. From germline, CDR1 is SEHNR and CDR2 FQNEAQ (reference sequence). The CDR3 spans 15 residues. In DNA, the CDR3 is TGTGCCAGCAGCTTAGGTGACGGTCCGGGGTACGAGCAGTACTTC. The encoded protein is CASSLGDGPGYEQYF. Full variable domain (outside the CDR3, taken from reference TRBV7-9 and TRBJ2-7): DTGVSQNPRHKITKRGQNVTFRCDPISEHNRLYWYRQTLGQGPEFLTYFQNEAQLEKSRLLSDRFSAERPKGSFSTLEIQRTEQGDSAMYLCASSLGDGPGYEQYFGPGTRLTVT.

CDR3 in amino acids: CASSQGSVRMNTEAFF. CDR3 nucleotide sequence: TGCGCCAGCAGCCAAGGGTCGGTTCGCATGAACACTGAAGCTTTCTTT. V is TRBV4-1 and J is TRBJ1-1, with unresolved D. Trimming removed 1 base at V and 0 bases at J, with 12 bases between. CDR3 length: 16 residues. CDR1 is MGHRA and CDR2 is YSYEKL in the germline V gene.

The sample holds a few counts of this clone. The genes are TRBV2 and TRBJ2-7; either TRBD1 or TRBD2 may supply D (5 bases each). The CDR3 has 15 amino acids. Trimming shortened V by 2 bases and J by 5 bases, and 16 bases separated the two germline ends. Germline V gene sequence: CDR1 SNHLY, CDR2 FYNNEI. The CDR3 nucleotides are TGTGCCAGCAGTGAAATACGGGGTTCCAGGGACGAGCAGTACTTC. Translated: CASSEIRGSRDEQYF.

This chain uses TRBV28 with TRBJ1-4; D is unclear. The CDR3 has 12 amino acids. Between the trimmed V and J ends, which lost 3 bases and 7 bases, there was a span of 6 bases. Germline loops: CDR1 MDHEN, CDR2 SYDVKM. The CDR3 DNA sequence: TGTGCCAGCAGTTTTAGAGGTGAAAAACTGTTTTTT. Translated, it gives CASSFRGEKLFF. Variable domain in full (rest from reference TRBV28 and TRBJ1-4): DVKVTQSSRYLVKRTGEKVFLECVQDMDHENMFWYRQDPGLGLRLIYFSYDVKMKEKGDIPEGYSVSREKKERFSLILESASTNQTSMYLCASSFRGEKLFFGSGTQLSVL.

As DNA, the CDR3 is TGTGCCAGCTCCATTCAATCGGACAGGGTCTCACCCCTCCACTTT. Its translation: CASSIQSDRVSPLHF. The J gene is TRBJ1-6, the V gene TRBV6-6, with 8 bases lining up with TRBD1. This CDR3 contains 15 residues. Germline lookup yields CDR1 MNHNY and CDR2 SVGAGI (reference sequence). V shed 8 bases, J shed 10 bases, and the junction held 13 bases outside the gene matches.

In nucleotides, the CDR3 is TGTGCCAGCAGTGACGGGGCGGGGGGGCCAACAGATACGCAGTATTTT. It yields the protein CASSDGAGGPTDTQYF. V usage is TRBV6-4 and J usage is TRBJ2-3, with 9 bases lining up with TRBD2. V shed 2 bases and J 3 bases; nucleotides not matched to a gene: 6. This CDR3 comprises 16 residues. Looked up from germline, CDR1 is MRHNA and CDR2 is SNTAGT.

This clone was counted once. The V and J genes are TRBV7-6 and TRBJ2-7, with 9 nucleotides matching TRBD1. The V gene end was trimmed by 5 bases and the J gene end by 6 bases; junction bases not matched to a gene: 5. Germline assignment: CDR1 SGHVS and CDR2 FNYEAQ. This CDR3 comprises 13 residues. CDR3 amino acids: CASSITGGGEQYF. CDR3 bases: TGTGCCAGCAGCATTACAGGGGGCGGCGAGCAGTACTTC.

The CDR3, as DNA: TGTGCCAGCAGCTTGGGACTCGGTGAGCAGTTCTTC. It translates to CASSLGLGEQFF. The V call is TRBV5-6, the J call TRBJ2-1; D gene unclear. The ends were cut back, 0 bases at V and 9 bases at J, with 7 bases in the middle. The CDR3 runs 12 residues. CDR1 and CDR2 from the germline V gene are SGHDT and YYEEEE.

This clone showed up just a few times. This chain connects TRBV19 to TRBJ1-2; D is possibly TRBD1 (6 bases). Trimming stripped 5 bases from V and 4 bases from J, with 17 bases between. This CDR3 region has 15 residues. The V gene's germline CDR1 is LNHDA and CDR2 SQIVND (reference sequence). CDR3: CASSPLGAESYGYTF. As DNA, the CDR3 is TGTGCCAGTAGTCCTCTGGGGGCAGAAAGCTATGGCTACACCTTC. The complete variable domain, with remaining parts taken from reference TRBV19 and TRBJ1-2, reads DGGITQSPKYLFRKEGQNVTLSCEQNLNHDAMYWYRQDPGQGLRLIYYSQIVNDFQKGDIAEGYSVSREKKESFPLTVTSAQKNPTAFYLCASSPLGAESYGYTFGSGTRLTVV.

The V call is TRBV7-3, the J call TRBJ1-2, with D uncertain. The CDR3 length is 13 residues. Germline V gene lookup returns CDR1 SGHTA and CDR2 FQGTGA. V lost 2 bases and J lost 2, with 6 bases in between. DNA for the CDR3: TGTGCCAGCAGCTTAGCCTTCAACTATGGCTACACCTTC. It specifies CASSLAFNYGYTF. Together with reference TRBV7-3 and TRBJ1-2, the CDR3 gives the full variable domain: GAGVSQTPSNKVTEKGKYVELRCDPISGHTALYWYRQSLGQGPEFLIYFQGTGAADDSGLPNDRFFAVRPEGSVSTLKIQRTERGDSAVYLCASSLAFNYGYTFGSGTRLTVV.

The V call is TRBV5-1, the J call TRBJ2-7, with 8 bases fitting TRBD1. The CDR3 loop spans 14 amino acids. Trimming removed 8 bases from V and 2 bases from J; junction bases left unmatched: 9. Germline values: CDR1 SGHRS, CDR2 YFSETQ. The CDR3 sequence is CASSEGQATYEQYF. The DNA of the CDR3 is TGCGCCAGTTCGGAGGGACAGGCGACCTACGAGCAGTACTTC.

The CDR3 loop reads CASSPLVGATDTQYF. CDR3 in DNA: TGTGCCAGCAGCCCTCTCGTGGGAGCGACAGATACGCAGTATTTT. The rearrangement uses TRBV11-2 and TRBJ2-3, with a tentative D call TRBD2 (5 bases). The CDR3 is made up of 15 amino acids. V lost 5 bases to trimming and J lost 3 bases, with 15 bases between them. Germline lookup yields CDR1 SGHAT and CDR2 FQNNGV.

The CDR3 is CASSVGAGTNEKLFF. CDR3 bases: TGTGCCAGCAGCGTAGGAGCAGGGACTAATGAAAAACTGTTTTTT. The rearrangement uses TRBV9 and TRBJ1-4; possible D gene TRBD1, 5 bases. CDR1 is SGDLS and CDR2 is YYNGEE in the germline V gene. Trimming removed 0 bases from V and 2 bases from J, with 8 bases in between. The length of the CDR3 is 15 residues.

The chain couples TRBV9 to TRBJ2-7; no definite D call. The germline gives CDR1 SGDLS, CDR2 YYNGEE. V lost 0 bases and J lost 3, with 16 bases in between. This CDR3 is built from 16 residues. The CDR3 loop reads CASSVEPWSDLYEQYF. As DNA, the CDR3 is TGTGCCAGCAGCGTAGAGCCTTGGTCAGACCTCTACGAGCAGTACTTC.

The CDR3 bases are TGTGCCAGTAGTATAGTTGGGACAGGGGTCAATGAGCAGTTCTTC. The encoded protein is CASSIVGTGVNEQFF. The rearrangement uses TRBV19 and TRBJ2-1; 10 nucleotides match TRBD1. The CDR3 sequence is 15 residues long. Germline assignment: CDR1 LNHDA and CDR2 SQIVND (reference sequence). The ends lost 1 base at V and 6 bases at J; junction bases unmatched: 3.